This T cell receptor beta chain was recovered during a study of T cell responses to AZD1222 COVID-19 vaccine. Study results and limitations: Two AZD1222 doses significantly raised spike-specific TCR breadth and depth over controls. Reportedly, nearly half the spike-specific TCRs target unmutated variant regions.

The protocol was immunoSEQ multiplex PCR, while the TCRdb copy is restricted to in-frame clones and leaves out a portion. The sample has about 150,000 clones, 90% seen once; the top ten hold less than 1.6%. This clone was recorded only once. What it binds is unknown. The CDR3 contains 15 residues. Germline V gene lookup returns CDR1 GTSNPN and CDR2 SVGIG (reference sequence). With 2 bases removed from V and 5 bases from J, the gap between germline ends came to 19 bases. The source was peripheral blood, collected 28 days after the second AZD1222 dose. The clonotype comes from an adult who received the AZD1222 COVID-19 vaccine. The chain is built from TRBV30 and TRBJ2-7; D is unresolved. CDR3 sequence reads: CAWSSLDFTANEQYF. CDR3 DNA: TGTGCCTGGAGTTCCCTAGATTTCACCGCCAACGAGCAGTACTTC.